One and the same sample provided the 15 T cell receptor beta chains below, sequenced in a study of cytomegalovirus exposure and HLA in healthy donors. A multiplex PCR was run with 60 Vbeta primers and 13 Jbeta primers. Generated by immunoSEQ multiplex PCR, the TCRdb table keeps only in-frame clones and is missing some. This table holds roughly 100,000 clones, roughly 86% found once. The source material was PBMCs. Source of these receptors: a woman aged 18 to 35 in good health and CMV-seropositive.

This clone was counted once. The chain is built from TRBV2 and TRBJ1-1; the D is unclear. CDR3 length: 13 amino acids. Trimming removed 6 bases from V and 7 bases from J, with 15 bases in between. Germline-derived CDR1 and CDR2 are SNHLY and FYNNEI. The CDR3 reads CASSDTGVVEAFF. The CDR3 DNA reads as TGTGCCAGCAGCGATACGGGAGTGGTTGAAGCTTTCTTT.

The chain recombines TRBV6-5 with TRBJ1-1; D perhaps matches TRBD1 (5 bases). CDR3 size: 13 residues. Germline V CDR1 and CDR2: MNHEY, SVGAGI. Trimming shortened V by 7 bases and J by 2 bases, and 11 bases separated the two germline ends. Here the CDR3 reads CASMRQRNTEAFF. In nucleotides, the CDR3 is TGTGCCAGCATGAGACAGAGAAACACTGAAGCTTTCTTT.

Ten or more counts support this clone. This chain uses TRBV5-1 with TRBJ2-7; maybe TRBD2 (5 bases). This CDR3 has 15 amino acids. V gave up 1 base and J gave up 2 bases, with 13 bases separating them. Looked up from germline, CDR1 is SGHRS and CDR2 is YFSETQ. This CDR3 is CASSLLVGATYEQYF. The CDR3 DNA reads TGCGCCAGCAGCTTGTTGGTGGGAGCGACCTACGAGCAGTACTTC. Variable domain in full (rest from reference TRBV5-1 and TRBJ2-7): KAGVTQTPRYLIKTRGQQVTLSCSPISGHRSVSWYQQTPGQGLQFLFEYFSETQRNKGNFPGRFSGRQFSNSRSEMNVSTLELGDSALYLCASSLLVGATYEQYFGPGTRLTVT.

This clone was seen once. This chain connects TRBV15 to TRBJ1-2, with D unresolved. The CDR3 is 13 amino acids. Trimming stripped 0 bases from V and 4 bases from J, with 6 bases between. Germline V CDR1 and CDR2: LNHNV, YYDKDF (reference sequence). CDR3 protein: CATSRDRVYGYTF. DNA for the CDR3: TGTGCCACCAGCAGAGACCGGGTCTATGGCTACACCTTC.

The CDR3 reads CASPGDRGFGQETQYF. CDR3 coding DNA: TGTGCCAGCCCAGGGGACAGGGGATTTGGTCAAGAGACCCAGTACTTC. The V gene is TRBV2, the J gene TRBJ2-5, with 10 bases that match TRBD1. This CDR3 region has 16 residues. The junction had 11 bases not matched to a gene; V was cut back by 8 bases and J by 2 bases. CDR1 and CDR2 (germline): SNHLY, FYNNEI.

This sequence joins TRBV27 and TRBJ2-7, with a weak D call TRBD1 (8 bases). There are 13 residues in the CDR3. V dropped 6 bases and J dropped 3 bases, with 12 bases sitting between them. Germline V gives CDR1 MNHEY, CDR2 SMNVEV (reference sequence). The chain's CDR3 is CASRQGGDYEQYF. CDR3 bases: TGTGCCAGCAGACAGGGGGGGGACTACGAGCAGTACTTC.

This chain joins TRBV9 and TRBJ2-1; possible D gene TRBD1, 6 bases. The CDR3 length is 15 residues. CDR1 is SGDLS, CDR2 YYNGEE, per germline. V was shortened by 0 bases and J by 8 bases, with 15 bases between the two germline ends. The CDR3 here is CASSVGRPQGYEQFF. In DNA, the CDR3 is TGTGCCAGCAGCGTAGGGCGCCCTCAGGGGTATGAGCAGTTCTTC.

As regards this clone: Compared with germline, one end of the junction differs, possibly owing to a read error. V usage is TRBV7-9 and J usage is TRBJ1-1, with no clear D. In germline, CDR1 is SEHNR, CDR2 FQNEAQ (reference sequence). The CDR3 has 13 residues. The CDR3 DNA is TGTTCCAGCAGCTTAGGCAGTGGGCATGAAGCTTTCTTT. Encoded protein: CSSSLGSGHEAFF.

This chain connects TRBV2 to TRBJ1-2, with D perhaps TRBD1 (6 bases). Trimming removed 4 bases at V and 8 bases at J, with 11 bases between. The germline V gene encodes CDR1 SNHLY and CDR2 FYNNEI. The CDR3 has 12 amino acids. In DNA, the CDR3 is TGTGCCAGCAGTGTACAGGGTACCGGCTACACCTTC. Translated: CASSVQGTGYTF.

This clone was observed a handful of times. The chain couples TRBV4-1 to TRBJ2-7; D may be TRBD1 (5 bases). CDR1 and CDR2 from the germline V gene are MGHRA and YSYEKL. Trimming removed 4 bases at V and 2 bases at J, with 18 bases between. The CDR3 consists of 16 residues. The CDR3 nucleotides are TGCGCCAGCAGCCCCCACGGACAATCCCCAACCTACGAGCAGTACTTC. This translates into CASSPHGQSPTYEQYF.

The chain has TRBV9 and TRBJ2-3, with unresolved D. V was clipped by 4 bases and J by 3 bases, with 18 bases between them. CDR3 size: 16 residues. Germline assignment: CDR1 SGDLS and CDR2 YYNGEE. CDR3 region: CASSPQTQSSTDTQYF. For the CDR3, the DNA is TGTGCCAGCAGCCCCCAGACCCAGTCTAGTACAGATACGCAGTATTTT.

The chain couples TRBV5-4 to TRBJ1-3, with TRBD1 matching 7 bases. The CDR3 runs to 15 residues. J lost 2 bases, V lost 7 bases, and 9 bases had no gene match. CDR1 is SGHNT and CDR2 is YYREEE in the germline V gene (reference sequence). The CDR3 region is CASRRQGGPGNTIYF. In nucleotides, the CDR3 is TGTGCCAGCCGACGACAGGGAGGACCTGGAAACACCATATATTTT.

This sequence joins TRBV5-1 and TRBJ1-3; D ambiguous. The CDR3 is 16 amino acids. With 0 bases removed from V and 3 bases from J, the gap between germline ends came to 13 bases. Per the germline V gene, CDR1 is SGHRS and CDR2 is YFSETQ. The CDR3 sequence is CASSLVGRAVGNTIYF. The CDR3, as DNA: TGCGCCAGCAGCTTGGTGGGGAGGGCCGTTGGAAACACCATATATTTT.

This clone appeared once. The chain couples TRBV5-4 to TRBJ2-5, with 14 bases identical to TRBD2. The CDR3 sequence is 17 residues long. CDR1 and CDR2 (germline): SGHNT, YYREEE (reference sequence). J gave up 5 bases and V 2 bases, and 8 bases lay outside the gene matches. CDR3 nucleotides: TGTGCCAGCAGCTTCCGACTAGCGGGGGGGCCTGAGGAGACCCAGTACTTC. Translating it yields CASSFRLAGGPEETQYF.

Written as DNA, the CDR3 is TGCGCCAGCAGCCAAGGACAGCTCCAAGAGACCCAGTACTTC. Translated: CASSQGQLQETQYF. This rearrangement joins TRBV5-1 to TRBJ2-5; tentative D call: TRBD1 (6 bases). Germline CDR1 is SGHRS and CDR2 is YFSETQ. Trimming pared 4 bases from V and 1 base from J, leaving 11 bases between. The CDR3 extends over 14 amino acids.